The 8 T cell receptor beta chains below come from one sample, sequenced in a study of blood T cell repertoires in COVID-19. Sequencing was performed with immunoSEQ multiplex PCR; in TCRdb, only in-frame clones are kept and a portion is missing. Among roughly 250,000 clones listed, roughly 93% were seen once. The sample consisted of PBMCs or T cells enriched from blood (not recorded which). Receptors originate from a woman aged 40 to 50 with acute COVID-19.

The V call is TRBV2, the J call TRBJ1-5; weak D call: TRBD1 (5 bases). The V and J ends lost 6 bases and 5 bases respectively, with 11 bases between them. Germline CDR1 is SNHLY and CDR2 is FYNNEI. This CDR3 region has 13 residues. The CDR3 protein is CASSPGTYQPQHF. The DNA for the CDR3 is TGTGCCAGCAGCCCGGGGACTTATCAGCCCCAGCATTTT.

The CDR3 bases are TGTGCCAGCAGCCCCCAAGGAGGCTTGGCTGAAGCTTTCTTT. Amino acids: CASSPQGGLAEAFF. V is TRBV6-5 and J is TRBJ1-1; unclear D gene. The CDR3 has 14 residues. V lost 6 bases and J 6 bases, leaving 17 bases between the germline ends. Germline V gene data show CDR1 as MNHEY and CDR2 as SVGAGI.

J is TRBJ1-1 and V is TRBV6-6; D is undetermined. Germline CDR1 reads MNHNY; CDR2 reads SVGAGI (reference sequence). There are 14 residues in the CDR3. The germline V and J ends were trimmed by 6 bases and 0 bases, with 11 bases remaining between them. CDR3 residues: CASRDPRVNTEAFF. In nucleotides, the CDR3 is TGTGCCAGCAGGGACCCGAGGGTGAACACTGAAGCTTTCTTT.

J is TRBJ1-6 and V is TRBV30; TRBD1 might be the D (6 bases). Germline lookup yields CDR1 GTSNPN and CDR2 SVGIG (reference sequence). The CDR3 covers 12 residues. Trimming took off 5 bases at V and 6 bases at J, with 8 bases between the two ends. DNA for the CDR3: TGTGCCTGGGACAGGTTTAATTCACCCCTCCACTTT. Translated, it gives CAWDRFNSPLHF.

The rearrangement links TRBV19 to TRBJ1-4; 10 positions match TRBD1. Germline CDR1 and CDR2: LNHDA and SQIVND (reference sequence). The CDR3 has 16 residues. Trimming cost V 4 bases and J 8 bases; bases outside gene matches: 10. CDR3 in DNA: TGTGCCAGTAGTACACGGGACAGGGGTTTGCGGGAAAAACTGTTTTTT. Protein sequence: CASSTRDRGLREKLFF. Drawing the rest from reference TRBV19 and TRBJ1-4, the complete variable domain is DGGITQSPKYLFRKEGQNVTLSCEQNLNHDAMYWYRQDPGQGLRLIYYSQIVNDFQKGDIAEGYSVSREKKESFPLTVTSAQKNPTAFYLCASSTRDRGLREKLFFGSGTQLSVL.

The chain uses TRBV6-1 and TRBJ2-1; the match to TRBD1 covers 7 bases. Germline-derived CDR1 and CDR2 are MNHNS and SASEGT. CDR3 length: 14 residues. V was pared by 10 bases and J by 4 bases, with 10 bases of the junction left unmatched. CDR3 DNA: TGTGCCACCACGCGACAGGGTTTTTACAATGAGCAGTTCTTC. Its protein product is CATTRQGFYNEQFF.

The chain joins TRBV7-8 to TRBJ1-1; TRBD1 matches at 7 bases. After removal of 5 bases from V and 1 base from J, the junction contained 16 bases not matched to a gene. The CDR3 has 18 amino acids. Germline-derived CDR1 and CDR2 are SGHVS and FQNEAQ. As DNA, the CDR3 is TGTGCCAGCAGCAAACGTTACTTCCTTGACAGGGAGAACACTGAAGCTTTCTTT. It is translated as CASSKRYFLDRENTEAFF.

The V call is TRBV29-1, the J call TRBJ2-3, with TRBD2 matching over 8 bases. J was trimmed by 0 bases and V by 5 bases; bases with no gene match: 4. The germline V gene encodes CDR1 SQVTM and CDR2 ANQGSEA. The CDR3 is 14 residues long. The CDR3 spells CSVLGGGSTDTQYF. CDR3 DNA: TGCAGCGTTCTTGGCGGGGGGAGCACAGATACGCAGTATTTT.